The rows below give T cell receptor beta chains drawn from one sample of a study of shared clonotypes between healthy human individuals. Generated by immunoSEQ multiplex PCR, the TCRdb table keeps only in-frame clones and is missing some. There are about 2.4 million clones in the sample; approximately 94% occur only once, and about 0.13% lies in the top ten. Sequencing was done on a sample of naive CD4+ T cells sorted from blood. These TCRs come from a young man in good health. Each CDR3 is given with its conserved first and last residue. The order of the fields is J gene, clone size, V gene, D gene, CDR3 protein, CDR3 DNA. The D gene is left open where the match is weak. The listing skips clone size in some rows; elsewhere it reads once, few, many or a size class.

j_call: TRBJ2-1
clone_size: NA
v_call: TRBV30
d_call: NA
cdr3_aa: CAWSPRDTLIF
cdr3_nt: TGTGCCTGGAGCCCCCGGGACACCCTGATCTTC

j_call: TRBJ2-5
clone_size: NA
v_call: TRBV9
d_call: NA
cdr3_aa: CASSVAGDPQETQYF
cdr3_nt: TGTGCCAGCAGCGTAGCCGGGGACCCCCAAGAGACCCAGTACTTC

j_call: TRBJ2-5
clone_size: NA
v_call: TRBV10-1
d_call: TRBD2
cdr3_aa: CASSEKASGQETQYF
cdr3_nt: TGCGCCAGCAGTGAGAAGGCTAGCGGTCAAGAGACCCAGTACTTC

j_call: TRBJ2-5
clone_size: NA
v_call: TRBV5-1
d_call: TRBD2
cdr3_aa: CASSSGTRGETQYF
cdr3_nt: TGCGCCAGCAGCTCCGGGACTAGAGGAGAGACCCAGTACTTC

j_call: TRBJ2-7
clone_size: NA
v_call: TRBV25-1
d_call: NA
cdr3_aa: CASRRGGDSYEQYF
cdr3_nt: TGTGCCAGCAGGAGGGGGGGGGATTCCTACGAGCAGTACTTC

j_call: TRBJ2-5
clone_size: NA
v_call: TRBV7-2
d_call: NA
cdr3_aa: CASSSRWSVARAEETQYF
cdr3_nt: TGTGCCAGCAGCTCGAGGTGGTCCGTCGCCAGAGCTGAGGAGACCCAGTACTTC

j_call: TRBJ2-7
clone_size: NA
v_call: TRBV5-1
d_call: TRBD2
cdr3_aa: CASSSGTSGYEQYF
cdr3_nt: TGCGCCAGCAGTTCCGGGACTAGCGGCTACGAGCAGTACTTC

j_call: TRBJ2-1
clone_size: NA
v_call: TRBV1
d_call: NA
cdr3_aa: CTSSQDMYISSSHNEQFF
cdr3_nt: TGCACCAGCAGCCAAGATATGTATATTAGCTCGTCCCACAATGAGCAGTTCTTC

j_call: TRBJ1-2
clone_size: few
v_call: TRBV7-9
d_call: NA
cdr3_aa: CASNLPPPYGYTF
cdr3_nt: TGTGCCAGCAACCTTCCACCCCCCTATGGCTACACCTTC

j_call: TRBJ2-7
clone_size: NA
v_call: TRBV19
d_call: NA
cdr3_aa: CASSILDTPLYEQYF
cdr3_nt: TGTGCCAGTAGTATTCTTGACACCCCACTCTACGAGCAGTACTTC

j_call: TRBJ1-5
clone_size: once
v_call: TRBV5-6
d_call: NA
cdr3_aa: CASSYEQGQPQHF
cdr3_nt: TGTGCCAGCAGCTATGAACAGGGACAGCCCCAGCATTTT

j_call: TRBJ1-2
clone_size: NA
v_call: TRBV5-1
d_call: NA
cdr3_aa: CASSQGHTAGGYTF
cdr3_nt: TGCGCCAGCAGCCAGGGACACACCGCGGGGGGCTACACCTTC

j_call: TRBJ2-6
clone_size: NA
v_call: TRBV6-1
d_call: NA
cdr3_aa: CASDTGPGANVLTF
cdr3_nt: TGTGCCAGCGACACAGGGCCCGGGGCCAACGTCCTGACTTTC

j_call: TRBJ1-1
clone_size: NA
v_call: TRBV10-1
d_call: TRBD1
cdr3_aa: CASSESWGQGATEAFF
cdr3_nt: TGCGCCAGCAGTGAGAGCTGGGGGCAGGGGGCCACTGAAGCTTTCTTT

j_call: TRBJ2-7
clone_size: NA
v_call: TRBV5-1
d_call: NA
cdr3_aa: CASSFLDSRAEQYF
cdr3_nt: TGCGCCAGCAGCTTTCTGGACAGTCGCGCCGAGCAGTACTTC

j_call: TRBJ1-5
clone_size: NA
v_call: TRBV10-2
d_call: NA
cdr3_aa: CASSQGVGPQHF
cdr3_nt: TGCGCCAGCAGTCAGGGAGTTGGGCCCCAGCATTTT

j_call: TRBJ2-2
clone_size: NA
v_call: TRBV15
d_call: TRBD1
cdr3_aa: CATSLLDRDTGELFF
cdr3_nt: TGTGCCACCAGCTTGCTTGACAGGGACACCGGGGAGCTGTTTTTT

j_call: TRBJ2-1
clone_size: NA
v_call: TRBV5-1
d_call: NA
cdr3_aa: CATRQNINEQFF
cdr3_nt: TGCGCCACTCGACAGAACATTAATGAGCAGTTCTTC

j_call: TRBJ1-2
clone_size: NA
v_call: TRBV19
d_call: NA
cdr3_aa: CASSIEAGPNLGYTF
cdr3_nt: TGTGCCAGTAGTATAGAGGCTGGCCCTAACTTGGGCTACACCTTC

j_call: TRBJ2-5
clone_size: NA
v_call: TRBV18
d_call: NA
cdr3_aa: CASSGLGESVTQYF
cdr3_nt: TGTGCCAGCTCAGGCTTGGGCGAAAGTGTGACCCAGTACTTC

j_call: TRBJ2-3
clone_size: NA
v_call: TRBV10-2
d_call: NA
cdr3_aa: CASSDPGATGADTQYF
cdr3_nt: TGCGCCAGCAGTGACCCGGGGGCCACGGGCGCAGATACGCAGTATTTT

j_call: TRBJ2-1
clone_size: NA
v_call: TRBV30
d_call: NA
cdr3_aa: CAVWSATFSPYEQFF
cdr3_nt: TGTGCCGTATGGAGTGCCACCTTTAGCCCTTATGAGCAGTTCTTC

j_call: TRBJ2-3
clone_size: NA
v_call: TRBV11-2
d_call: NA
cdr3_aa: CASSRGRQDTQYF
cdr3_nt: TGTGCCAGCAGCCGAGGGCGTCAAGATACGCAGTATTTT

j_call: TRBJ1-2
clone_size: NA
v_call: TRBV5-6
d_call: TRBD1
cdr3_aa: CASSKIQGDVGYTF
cdr3_nt: TGTGCCAGCAGCAAGATACAGGGGGACGTTGGCTACACCTTC

j_call: TRBJ2-4
clone_size: NA
v_call: TRBV18
d_call: TRBD2
cdr3_aa: CASSPPGLAALYF
cdr3_nt: TGTGCCAGCTCACCACCGGGACTAGCGGCCCTGTACTTC

j_call: TRBJ2-2
clone_size: NA
v_call: TRBV7-2
d_call: NA
cdr3_aa: CASIGPTNTGELFF
cdr3_nt: TGTGCCAGCATCGGTCCTACGAACACCGGGGAGCTGTTTTTT